The sequence of this T cell receptor beta chain was determined in a study of T cell responses to AZD1222 COVID-19 vaccine. Overall study findings and caveats: Recipients of two AZD1222 doses showed rising Spike-specific TCR breadth and depth. Mapped onto spike, vaccine-associated CD4 TCRs spanned it and were dominant at 160-218 and 743-854. White British donors predominated, females outnumbered males, and clonal diversity was possibly underestimated.

Comment on this clone: Its antigen is currently unknown.

The V end was cut by 4 bases, the J end by 4 bases, with 12 bases between. CDR1 SGHKS and CDR2 YYEKEE come from the germline V gene (reference sequence). The CDR3 is made up of 14 amino acids. Using immunoSEQ multiplex PCR, the repertoire was profiled, and TCRdb retains in-frame clones only, with some absent. This sample has 150,000 to 200,000 clones, with approximately 92% found just once. The chain employs TRBV5-5 and TRBJ1-3; D gene unclear. This sequence was found in an adult who received the MenACWY meningococcal vaccine as a control. Sequences were derived from peripheral blood, sampled 28 days after the second dose of the MenACWY control vaccine. The CDR3 bases are TGTGCCAGCAGCCCCGACGGCCGAGGAAACACCATATATTTT. Encoded protein: CASSPDGRGNTIYF. Based on the CDR3 plus reference TRBV5-5 and TRBJ1-3, the full variable domain is DAGVTQSPTHLIKTRGQQVTLRCSPISGHKSVSWYQQVLGQGPQFIFQYYEKEERGRGNFPDRFSARQFPNYSSELNVNALLLGDSALYLCASSPDGRGNTIYFGEGSWLTVV.